These 29 T cell receptor beta chains were all obtained from the same sample, sequenced in a study of vaccination and CD4 T cells after COVID-19. Sequencing of the DNA from cultured CD4+ T cells was carried out with the Oncomine TCR Beta short-read assay. One entry per CDR3 protein results from TCRdb running MiXCR on the PCR reads. The sample includes about 11,000 distinct CDR3 sequences, over 50% seen only once; the top ten take around 20%. Treatment given: approximately 11-day PBMC culture with coronavirus spike peptide pools or control peptides (ViraFEST assay). The antigens of these receptors remain unknown. Sequences were obtained from CD4+ T cells from blood, cultured in vitro. Receptor source: a human donor who had recovered from COVID-19.

In this sample, this clonotype turned up a few times. The chain is built from TRBV20-1 and TRBJ1-5; 8 nucleotides match TRBD1. V dropped 5 bases and J dropped 2; count of bases not matched to a gene: 8. CDR1 is DFQATT and CDR2 is SNEGSKA in the germline V gene (reference sequence). This CDR3 spans 15 amino acids. The CDR3 region has the DNA TGCAGTGCTCCTACAGGGGGTCCTGGCAATCAGCCCCAGCATTTT. Its protein is CSAPTGGPGNQPQHF.

This sequence joins TRBV10-1 and TRBJ2-1; possible D gene TRBD2, 6 bases. V shed 3 bases and J shed 6 bases, with 18 bases lying between them. The CDR3 contains 16 residues. Looked up from germline, CDR1 is WNHNN and CDR2 is SYGVQD (reference sequence). The CDR3 here is CASSESPGRPSNEQFF. DNA for the CDR3: TGCGCCAGCAGTGAAAGCCCAGGGAGGCCATCCAATGAGCAGTTCTTC.

This rearrangement joins TRBV7-2 to TRBJ1-5; the D gene is possibly TRBD1 (5 bases). The germline gives CDR1 SGHTA, CDR2 FQGNSA. This CDR3 spans 15 amino acids. The V gene lost 5 bases and the J gene lost 6 bases, with 17 bases spanning the gap. The CDR3 loop reads CASSRDEGWGQPQHF. CDR3 DNA: TGTGCCAGCAGCCGAGACGAGGGGTGGGGTCAGCCCCAGCATTTT. Full variable domain (rest looked up from reference TRBV7-2 and TRBJ1-5): GAGVSQSPSNKVTEKGKDVELRCDPISGHTALYWYRQSLGQGLEFLIYFQGNSAPDKSGLPSDRFSAERTGGSVSTLTIQRTQQEDSAVYLCASSRDEGWGQPQHFGDGTRLSIL.

The chain has TRBV28 and TRBJ1-5; D is unclear. This CDR3 has 16 residues. Trimming removed 3 bases at V and 4 bases at J, with 16 bases between. The germline gives CDR1 MDHEN, CDR2 SYDVKM. The DNA for the CDR3 is TGTGCCAGCAGTTTTATTGAACGGGGAGGGAATCAGCCCCAGCATTTT. As protein: CASSFIERGGNQPQHF.

The gene calls are TRBV11-2 and TRBJ2-5; 11 positions match TRBD2. The CDR3 spans 18 residues. V shed 0 bases and J 2 bases; nucleotides not matched to a gene: 8. Germline V gene data show CDR1 as SGHAT and CDR2 as FQNNGV. CDR3 nucleotides: TGTGCCAGCAGCTTAGATCTAGCGGGAGGTTTGCTGCAAGAGACCCAGTACTTC. Its protein product is CASSLDLAGGLLQETQYF. The entire variable domain, with the rest obtained from reference TRBV11-2 and TRBJ2-5, is as follows: EAGVAQSPRYKIIEKRQSVAFWCNPISGHATLYWYQQILGQGPKLLIQFQNNGVVDDSQLPKDRFSAERLKGVDSTLKIQPAKLEDSAVYLCASSLDLAGGLLQETQYFGPGTRLLVL.

This clonotype came up a few times. CDR3 sequence (DNA): TGCAGTGCTAGATGGGGTATCACCGGGGAGCTGTTTTTT. Amino acid sequence: CSARWGITGELFF. This chain uses TRBV20-1 with TRBJ2-2, with D uncertain. The CDR3 spans 13 residues. The V gene's germline CDR1 is DFQATT and CDR2 SNEGSKA (reference sequence). The germline V and J ends were trimmed by 2 bases and 4 bases, with 8 bases remaining between them.

Within the sample, this clonotype is large. The gene calls are TRBV7-3 and TRBJ2-1, with a tentative D call TRBD1 (6 bases). This CDR3 spans 13 amino acids. The V end lost 5 bases, the J end lost 12 bases, and 17 bases lay between the germline ends. The germline V gene has CDR1 SGHTA and CDR2 FQGTGA. CDR3 sequence (DNA): TGTGCCAGCAGCCCACGGGGCCAACAGGGGCAGTTCTTC. As protein: CASSPRGQQGQFF.

CDR3 residues: CASSEGQNYQPQHF. As DNA, the CDR3 is TGTGCCAGCAGTGAGGGACAGAATTATCAGCCCCAGCATTTT. The chain couples TRBV2 to TRBJ1-5; the match to TRBD1 covers 7 bases. V shed 3 bases and J 5 bases; nucleotides not matched to a gene: 4. The CDR3 consists of 14 residues. CDR1 and CDR2 (germline): SNHLY, FYNNEI.

As regards this clonotype: Relative to the germline gene, one junction end is altered; a read error may explain this. This chain links TRBV30 with TRBJ2-7, with D possibly TRBD2 on 5 matching bases. Germline CDR1 GTSNPN, CDR2 SVGIG (reference sequence). CDR3 length equals 14 residues. CDR3 sequence: CAWVRGGISYEQYF. DNA for the CDR3: TGTGCCTGGGTACGGGGTGGGATTTCCTATGAGCAGTACTTC.

This clonotype has only a few counts. V and J are TRBV6-1 and TRBJ1-5, with D hard to call. V lost 6 bases, J lost 3 bases, and 18 bases lay in between. CDR1 and CDR2 from the germline V gene are MNHNS and SASEGT. The CDR3 has 16 residues. DNA for the CDR3: TGTGCCAGCAGGGACGGGTGGCTGCAGGACAATCAGCCCCAGCATTTT. Amino acids: CASRDGWLQDNQPQHF.

The chain has TRBV27 and TRBJ2-4; D gene uncertain. The ends were cut back, 2 bases at V and 13 bases at J, with 21 bases in the middle. The CDR3 spans 15 residues. Germline lookup yields CDR1 MNHEY and CDR2 SMNVEV (reference sequence). The CDR3 loop is CASSLTPLFLSRQYF. The CDR3 coding sequence is TGTGCCAGCAGTTTAACCCCCTTATTTCTTTCGAGACAGTACTTC.

The chain links TRBV4-1 to TRBJ1-3, with 8 bases lining up with TRBD1. V lost 2 bases and J lost 4; bases outside the gene matches: 7. This CDR3 has 16 residues. CDR1 MGHRA and CDR2 YSYEKL come from the germline V gene. This CDR3 is CASSQPQGALGNTIYF. CDR3 DNA: TGCGCCAGCAGCCAACCTCAGGGGGCTTTAGGAAACACCATATATTTT.

The rearrangement joins TRBV10-3 to TRBJ2-3; D unclear. CDR1 ENHRY and CDR2 SYGVKD come from the germline V gene. CDR3 size: 15 residues. Trimming left V 2 bases short and J 2 bases short, with 11 bases between. This CDR3 reads CAISEGGPTTDTQYF. The DNA for the CDR3 is TGTGCCATCAGTGAGGGCGGACCCACCACAGATACGCAGTATTTT.

Within the sample, this clonotype is medium-sized (0.01 to 0.1%). J is TRBJ2-5 and V is TRBV6-1; a possible D gene is TRBD1 (6 bases). The CDR3 is 15 residues long. Per germline, CDR1 MNHNS and CDR2 SASEGT. Trimming left V 8 bases short and J 6 bases short, with 22 bases between. This chain's CDR3 is CASVTQIQGAKTQYF. CDR3 in DNA: TGTGCCAGCGTAACTCAGATACAGGGTGCCAAGACCCAGTACTTC.

The rearrangement joins TRBV7-8 to TRBJ1-1; D not certain. Per the germline V gene, CDR1 is SGHVS and CDR2 is FQNEAQ. The CDR3 runs 15 residues. V was cut by 8 bases and J by 4 bases, with 20 bases left in between. CDR3 in amino acids: CASRSGIEKGTEAFF. DNA of the CDR3: TGTGCCAGCCGTTCGGGCATTGAAAAGGGCACTGAAGCTTTCTTT.

The DNA of the CDR3 is TGTGCCAGCAGGAGGACGGGGGCCTACGAGCAGTACTTC. Protein product: CASRRTGAYEQYF. The chain combines TRBV6-2 or TRBV6-3 with TRBJ2-7, with D maybe TRBD2 (6 bases). The germline V and J ends were trimmed by 6 bases and 2 bases, with 11 bases remaining between them. Germline CDR1 is MNHEY and CDR2 is SVGEGT. The length of the CDR3 is 13 residues.

The chain couples TRBV28 to TRBJ1-5; 11 bases agree with TRBD1. Germline V gives CDR1 MDHEN, CDR2 SYDVKM. The CDR3 has 18 amino acids. With V trimmed by 6 bases and J by 0 bases, 10 bases remained unmatched. The CDR3, as DNA: TGTGCCAGCAGACGGGGACAGGGGGGGCGAAATAGCAATCAGCCCCAGCATTTT. Amino acid sequence: CASRRGQGGRNSNQPQHF.

The chain uses TRBV2 and TRBJ1-1, with D maybe TRBD1 (5 bases). Trimming removed 4 bases from V and 4 bases from J, with 7 bases in between. The germline gives CDR1 SNHLY, CDR2 FYNNEI. There are 12 residues in the CDR3. CDR3 loop: CASSAGLTEAFF. The CDR3 nucleotides read TGTGCCAGCAGTGCGGGGCTCACTGAAGCTTTCTTT.

The CDR3 region is CASSPDYPTGELFF. The CDR3 nucleotides read TGTGCCAGCAGCCCGGACTACCCGACCGGGGAGCTGTTTTTT. This chain links TRBV5-4 with TRBJ2-2; D is perhaps TRBD2 (6 bases). The germline gives CDR1 SGHNT, CDR2 YYREEE (reference sequence). Trimming cost V 4 bases and J 5 bases, with 12 bases left between them. This CDR3 is 14 amino acids long. Supplemented by reference TRBV5-4 and TRBJ2-2, the full variable domain reads ETGVTQSPTHLIKTRGQQVTLRCSSQSGHNTVSWYQQALGQGPQFIFQYYREEENGRGNFPPRFSGLQFPNYSSELNVNALELDDSALYLCASSPDYPTGELFFGEGSRLTVL.

This rearrangement joins TRBV29-1 to TRBJ2-3, with a tentative D call TRBD1 (5 bases). Germline CDR1 is SQVTM and CDR2 is ANQGSEA. The germline V and J ends were trimmed by 6 bases and 6 bases, with 13 bases remaining between them. This CDR3 region has 12 residues. CDR3 in DNA: TGCAGCGTCGGTCCAGGGCTGGATACGCAGTATTTT. Translation: CSVGPGLDTQYF.

The chain combines TRBV28 with TRBJ2-3; D uncertain. This CDR3 spans 11 amino acids. Germline CDR1 and CDR2: MDHEN and SYDVKM. The CDR3 is CPRNFTDTQYF. CDR3 nucleotides: TGTCCCCGGAATTTTACAGATACGCAGTATTTT.

The chain joins TRBV20-1 to TRBJ2-6, with D maybe TRBD2 (5 bases). V was pared by 6 bases and J by 1 base, with 7 bases between. Per germline, CDR1 DFQATT and CDR2 SNEGSKA (reference sequence). This CDR3 spans 13 amino acids. The CDR3 DNA is TGCAGTGCCCGGGGATCTGGGGCCAACGTCCTGACTTTC. Translated, it gives CSARGSGANVLTF.

This clonotype appeared a few times. V and J are TRBV6-1 and TRBJ2-7; a possible D gene is TRBD2 (5 bases). Trimming left V 2 bases short and J 2 bases short, with 10 bases between. Germline V gene sequence: CDR1 MNHNS, CDR2 SASEGT. CDR3 length: 14 residues. CDR3 bases: TGTGCCAGCAGTGAACGGCGGGCTACCTACGAGCAGTACTTC. It codes for CASSERRATYEQYF.

The chain has TRBV20-1 and TRBJ2-1; 9 positions match TRBD2. The germline V gene has CDR1 DFQATT and CDR2 SNEGSKA (reference sequence). J was trimmed by 1 base and V by 0 bases; bases with no gene match: 7. This CDR3 has 17 residues. CDR3 sequence: CSARDQGGRVSYNEQFF. The CDR3 DNA is TGCAGTGCTAGAGATCAGGGCGGGAGGGTATCCTACAATGAGCAGTTCTTC.

This clonotype showed up just a few times. This chain joins TRBV6-1 and TRBJ2-3, with 8 bases matching TRBD2. J gave up 0 bases and V 5 bases, and 4 bases lay outside the gene matches. This CDR3 region has 15 residues. Germline V gene sequence: CDR1 MNHNS, CDR2 SASEGT. The CDR3 nucleotides read TGTGCCAGCAGTCTTAGCGGGGTTAGCACAGATACGCAGTATTTT. This sequence encodes CASSLSGVSTDTQYF.

This clonotype was counted once. The V gene is TRBV12-3 or TRBV12-4, the J gene TRBJ1-3; TRBD1 is a possible D gene (5 bases). The CDR3 contains 13 residues. Trimming pared 5 bases from V and 10 bases from J, leaving 15 bases between. The CDR3 nucleotides read TGTGCCAGCAGTAGGGGACGGGCCTATACCATATATTTT. It encodes CASSRGRAYTIYF.

The genes are TRBV7-2 and TRBJ2-7; 7 bases match TRBD2. Germline values: CDR1 SGHTA, CDR2 FQGNSA. The CDR3 extends over 14 amino acids. J lost 4 bases, V lost 5 bases, and 8 bases had no gene match. CDR3 region: CASSQGRVSYEQYF. The CDR3 coding sequence is TGTGCCAGCAGCCAAGGGAGGGTCTCTTACGAGCAGTACTTC.

The chain links TRBV21-1 to TRBJ1-5. TRBV21-1 is an annotated pseudogene. This CDR3 has 16 residues. The CDR3 sequence is CASSKGGSNSNQPQHF. The CDR3 DNA reads TGTGCCAGCAGCAAAGGAGGGTCTAATAGCAATCAGCCCCAGCATTTT.

The chain employs TRBV5-1 and TRBJ1-1, with a tentative D call TRBD1 (6 bases). V was cut by 1 base and J by 8 bases, with 15 bases left in between. The CDR3 runs 14 residues. Germline-derived CDR1 and CDR2 are SGHRS and YFSETQ. CDR3 amino acids: CASSLSPGAEEAFF. As DNA, the CDR3 is TGCGCCAGCAGCTTGTCGCCGGGGGCGGAAGAAGCTTTCTTT.